Sequencing of this TCR beta chain was carried out in a study of T cells in Graves' hyperthyroidism and ophthalmopathy (dated by TCRdb to the late 2010s). Study-level background: Peripheral blood samples were taken at the time of initial diagnosis, prior to any treatment. Whether ophthalmopathy could be predicted prospectively was tested in an independent validation cohort made up of under 20 hyperthyroidism patients plus 17 patients who later progressed to ophthalmopathy. TCR V-J signatures able to tell the groups apart were searched for in a discovery cohort of approximately 95 patients, of whom 40 to 45 had Graves' ophthalmopathy and about 60 had stable Graves' hyperthyroidism. For training and testing, the 100 patients in the discovery cohort were randomly divided in a 7:3 ratio. After blood sampling, hyperthyroidism patients were treated with methimazole at a starting dose of 30 mg daily, and ophthalmopathy patients were treated with high-dose intravenous methylprednisolone. In addition, the study compared T-cell repertoires in thyroid tissue and in blood from about six Graves' hyperthyroidism patients. The paper describes TCR Vbeta CDR3 sequencing of 120 to 150 peripheral blood samples, made up of 43 ophthalmopathy patients, roughly 75 hyperthyroidism patients and 17 progressor patients.

As concerns this clonotype: This receptor's antigen is unknown. One base away there is no much larger clone; base qualities are not given.

TCR beta CDR3 regions were amplified from RNA transcripts. For the first round of RT-PCR on the TCR CDR3, the HTBI primer set was used together with the Qiagen OneStep RT-PCR kit. The libraries were constructed in a second round of multiplex PCR and then size-selected and purified. Sequencing of the libraries was done on an Illumina HiSeq2000 using paired-end 100 bp reads. Per the source publication's procedure: Raw data were processed with SOAPnuke, discarding reads with adapters, uncalled bases, mean Phred below 15, or no exact constant-primer or identifier match. COPE v1.2.5 was used to merge high-quality paired reads, and clonotypes were defined as unique nucleotide sequences. MiTCR v1.1 was used to align the clonotypes against IMGT TRBV, TRBD and TRBJ reference segments. The analysis included only V-J combinations with a frequency above 0.0001, which together covered roughly 99% of the repertoires. The TCS score was defined as the ratio of F50 (clonal expansion) to E x V (chaos), calculated using BLOSUM62-based TCRdist between CDR3 peptides within each V-J. Welch's t-statistics and random forest reduced roughly 540 V-J features to 10 to 15, which were used in a naive Bayes classifier (R e1071). The Morisita-Horn index was used to measure how similar the thyroid and blood repertoires were. TCRdb passed the public sequencing reads through fastp at Q25 and MiXCR, retaining productive beta sequences. Entries that share a CDR3 protein sequence are merged under the most common genes and DNA. The authors' filters were not applied to this entry. This sample is represented by about 59,000 distinct CDR3 sequences; approximately 50% of them were singletons. The top ten constitute 2.5% to 4% of the sample.

Moderately to severely active disease, a Clinical Activity Score of at least 3, a NOSPECS grade of at least 4, and a duration under 3 months were present in ophthalmopathy patients. Any patient with an uncontrolled infection, another autoimmune disease, pregnancy or lactation was excluded. Diagnoses relied on clinical symptoms, serum thyroxine and TRAb, thyroid ultrasound and orbital computed tomography. PBMCs were separated from under 11 ml of fresh peripheral blood using Ficoll-Paque density gradient centrifugation. Total RNA was extracted with Trizol reagent, and quality was checked on an Agilent 2100 Bioanalyzer. Findings and caveats that apply to the study as a whole: In validation, progression to ophthalmopathy was predicted by the model with 70.59% sensitivity and roughly 72% specificity, a median of roughly 6 months before onset. A 13 V-J signature model separated ophthalmopathy from stable hyperthyroidism, with 87.88% sensitivity and roughly 81% specificity in cross-validation and 80%/75% in testing. Most expanded thyroid clonotypes (frequency above 0.001) were also found in blood, which suggests that blood repertoires may mirror thyroid immune responses. Sample size was not statistically predetermined, and blinding of investigators to group allocation was not performed.

The germline V and J ends show losses of 6 bases and 0 bases respectively, and no gene match explains 7 bases of the junction. Per the germline V gene, KGHSH is the CDR1 and LQKENI is the CDR2. There are 15 amino acids in the CDR3, from cysteine to phenylalanine inclusive. Only the CDR3 DNA is retained, 45 bases long and in frame from the first base. Sequencing was carried out using blood. The clonotype originates from a woman aged 55 to 70 with Graves' ophthalmopathy. The rearrangement joined TRBV18 to TRBJ1-2, and TRBD1 matches 7 of the central bases. The DNA sequence reads TGTGCCAGCTCGCGCACTGGACAGGCTAACTATGGCTACACCTTC. This translates into CASSRTGQANYGYTF.